This entry features one T cell receptor (beta chain) sequence. Its antigen is as yet unknown. Here immunoSEQ multiplex PCR was the method, and the copy in TCRdb shows in-frame clones only, minus some. The sample carries under 150,000 clones, roughly 91% recorded once. The sample belongs to a study of T cell responses to AZD1222 COVID-19 vaccine. V was trimmed by 6 bases and J by 8 bases, leaving 16 bases between them. The CDR3 spans 13 residues. Whole-study findings and limits: Reportedly, close to half of spike-specific TCRs are directed against unmutated variant regions.

This clonotype was obtained from an adult who received the AZD1222 COVID-19 vaccine. The sample in question was peripheral blood, obtained 28 days after the second AZD1222 dose. The chain recombines TRBV12-3 or TRBV12-4 with TRBJ1-2, with TRBD1 as a possible D gene (6 bases). The DNA for the CDR3 is TGTGCCAGCAGGTCCAGCGGGGGGCAGGGCTACACCTTC. Its translation: CASRSSGGQGYTF.